The T cell receptor (beta chain) described here comes from a study of blood T cell repertoires in COVID-19 (dated by TCRdb to the early 2020s). Regarding the study in general: The collaborator samples originated in the United States, Italy and Spain and spanned the acute and convalescent phases of COVID-19. The prospective study material was composed of cDNA or gDNA derived from T cells, B-cell-depleted T cells, or PBMCs. The dataset comprised deeply sampled blood TCRbeta repertoires from subjects exposed to, actively infected with, or recovered from COVID-19. The repertoires were made available in a free public database intended to serve as a resource for research on the immune response to SARS-CoV-2. Samples were obtained from the ongoing ImmuneRACE study (first 160 participants) and from about 1,300 subjects provided by 6 global collaborators. A de-identified subject ID, COVID-19 status, age in years and sex were almost always included in the sample metadata. HLA class I and class II types, where available, came from metadata supplied by the sample provider rather than from assay-based typing. The paper as a whole reports these results and caveats: The quantity of clinical and demographic metadata differed by source and by participant and was supplied without curation.

The immunoSEQ Assay, a bias-controlled multiplex PCR, was used to amplify TCRbeta CDR3 regions from genomic DNA. Per the source publication's procedure: Within the assay, amplification of reference gene primers was used to estimate how many nucleated cells each sample contained. Sequence reads were collapsed and filtered to measure the absolute abundance of every unique TCRbeta CDR3 rearrangement. For each sample, productive Simpson clonality was calculated by taking the square root of Simpson's diversity index across productive rearrangements. The table comes from immuneACCESS by way of TCRdb, which keeps in-frame sequences with V and J called. Part of the clones is missing from these tables; in studies checked, under half for an unresolved V gene and the rest for unknown reasons. That table gives V, J and clone size, and the DNA gave D and trimming. The sample table contains hundreds of thousands of clones; only one count was recorded for around 89% of them. 4% to 5.5% of the sample goes to the ten largest clones.

The CDR3 sequence holds 12 residues, the cysteine and phenylalanine included. The read is trimmed to its CDR3 DNA, 36 bases read in frame from base 1. V and J lose 7 bases and 2 bases, and a span of 5 bases separates them. CDR1 and CDR2 are drawn from the germline V gene: MDHEN, SYDVKM. The collaborating institutions used their own protocols to collect whole blood in K2EDTA tubes. Collaborator samples were shipped for TCRbeta analysis as frozen whole blood, isolated PBMCs, or DNA extracted from either sample type. On this clone: The antigen it recognizes is unknown. The input lacks base qualities; no much larger clone sits a single base away.

Here the chain combines TRBV28 and TRBJ2-2, with the D gene not clear enough to name. Sequences were obtained from peripheral blood. This receptor was obtained from a woman between 25 and 40 years old with acute or convalescent COVID-19. DNA sequence: TGTGCCAGCATGGCTAACACCGGGGAGCTGTTTTTT. It translates to CASMANTGELFF.